This passage covers 20 T cell receptor beta chains from one sample sequenced in a study of metastatic and nonmetastatic thyroid tumors. Prior to thyroid surgery, none of the patients had received any treatment. TCRdb used MiXCR to call clones anew from the PCR reads. Of roughly 25,000 clones detected, approximately 13% appear once; the ten largest clones hold 17%. Material for sequencing was blood. These receptors were obtained from a female donor with papillary thyroid cancer or a benign thyroid nodule (not recorded which). Some clones in this sample may be carry-over from other donors' samples.

This clone was observed many times. The chain carries TRBV20-1 and TRBJ2-1; possibly TRBD1 for D (7 bases). The CDR3 covers 16 residues. V lost 0 bases and J lost 6, with 18 bases in between. The germline gives CDR1 DFQATT, CDR2 SNEGSKA (reference sequence). CDR3: CSARDPRQGGFNEQFF. CDR3 DNA sequence: TGCAGTGCTAGAGATCCTAGGCAGGGGGGTTTCAATGAGCAGTTCTTC.

This clone was counted many times. This chain joins TRBV6-2 or TRBV6-3 and TRBJ1-2; maybe TRBD1 (6 bases). This CDR3 has 16 residues. Germline CDR1 and CDR2: MNHEY and SVGEGT. Trimming pared 6 bases from V and 2 bases from J, leaving 19 bases between. The CDR3 DNA follows: TGTGCCAGCAGCCTACGTTGGACAGACCTGAACTATGGCTACACCTTC. Its translation: CASSLRWTDLNYGYTF.

In this sample, this clone turned up many times. The chain is built from TRBV5-5 and TRBJ2-3; unclear D gene. In germline, CDR1 is SGHKS, CDR2 YYEKEE (reference sequence). V gave up 4 bases and J gave up 8 bases, with 14 bases separating them. The CDR3 runs to 13 residues. The CDR3 bases are TGTGCCAGCAGCGAATCAACAGAGCCTACGCAGTATTTT. As protein: CASSESTEPTQYF.

This clone showed up just a few times. CDR3: CASGPRGAVRTEAFF. CDR3 DNA sequence: TGTGCCAGCGGACCCCGCGGGGCCGTTAGGACCGAAGCTTTCTTT. This chain uses TRBV12-3 or TRBV12-4 with TRBJ1-1; tentative D call: TRBD1 (5 bases). CDR3 length: 15 amino acids. Trimming stripped 8 bases from V and 8 bases from J, with 24 bases between.

This clone was seen repeatedly, ten times or more. The chain is built from TRBV6-1 and TRBJ1-5; 7 nucleotides align to TRBD1. J gave up 4 bases and V 5 bases, and 11 bases lay outside the gene matches. This CDR3 region has 16 residues. Per the germline V gene, CDR1 is MNHNS and CDR2 is SASEGT. This CDR3 reads CASSLDPTGRNQPQHF. CDR3 DNA sequence: TGTGCCAGCAGTCTGGACCCGACAGGGAGAAATCAGCCCCAGCATTTT.

This clone was detected many times. J is TRBJ2-1 and V is TRBV7-2, with unresolved D. Germline-derived CDR1 and CDR2 are SGHTA and FQGNSA. Trimming pared 4 bases from V and 6 bases from J, leaving 13 bases between. The CDR3 length is 14 residues. The CDR3 is CASSSHLGFNEQFF. The CDR3 DNA reads as TGTGCCAGCAGCTCACACTTGGGCTTCAATGAGCAGTTCTTC.

This clone was counted between two and nine times. A clone one base away is much larger, so this may be a read error. The chain recombines TRBV28 with TRBJ1-1, with D tentatively TRBD1 (5 bases). The CDR3 is 16 residues long. The germline V gene encodes CDR1 MDHEN and CDR2 SYDVKM. Between the trimmed V and J ends, which lost 3 bases and 4 bases, there was a span of 18 bases. CDR3 amino acids: CASSFLGIGVSTEAFF. The DNA for the CDR3 is TGTGCCAGCAGTTTCTTAGGGATAGGGGTGAGCACTGAAGCTTTCTTT.

This clone occurred many times. This chain connects TRBV9 to TRBJ1-2; D uncertain. The CDR3 runs to 15 residues. V dropped 0 bases and J dropped 0 bases, with 9 bases sitting between them. The germline V gene has CDR1 SGDLS and CDR2 YYNGEE. The DNA for the CDR3 is TGTGCCAGCAGCGTAGGCGGACCTGCTAACTATGGCTACACCTTC. This gives the protein CASSVGGPANYGYTF.

This clone was recorded at least ten times. V usage is TRBV4-3 and J usage is TRBJ2-4; a possible D gene is TRBD1 (5 bases). This CDR3 comprises 16 residues. CDR1 and CDR2 from the germline V gene are LGHNA and YSLEER. Trimming removed 0 bases from V and 5 bases from J, with 14 bases in between. The CDR3 protein is CASSQDRQGGENIQYF. Here the CDR3 DNA reads TGCGCCAGCAGCCAAGATCGCCAGGGTGGAGAAAACATTCAGTACTTC.

This clone was detected many times. The V and J genes are TRBV18 and TRBJ1-6; 8 bases line up with TRBD1. Germline CDR1 is KGHSH and CDR2 is LQKENI. Unmatched junction bases numbered 3, after V lost 4 bases and J lost 7 bases. The CDR3 sequence is 14 residues long. The CDR3 coding sequence is TGTGCCAGCTCACGCGGACAGGGAAATTCACCCCTCCACTTT. Translating gives CASSRGQGNSPLHF.

This clone was counted ten times or more. The rearrangement links TRBV13 to TRBJ2-1; 8 bases match TRBD2. This CDR3 has 14 amino acids. In germline, CDR1 is PRHDT, CDR2 FYEKMQ (reference sequence). J lost 8 bases, V lost 5 bases, and 8 bases had no gene match. The CDR3 bases are TGTGCCAGCAGCCTGGGGACTAGTTTATATGAGCAGTTCTTC. Protein product: CASSLGTSLYEQFF.

This clone occurred many times. The chain employs TRBV5-1 and TRBJ1-1; no firm D call. CDR3 length: 14 amino acids. Trimming took 2 bases from V and 1 from J, leaving 9 bases between them. Germline CDR1 is SGHRS and CDR2 is YFSETQ. CDR3 nucleotides: TGCGCCAGCAGCTTATCCTATTCGAACACTGAAGCTTTCTTT. It is translated as CASSLSYSNTEAFF.

This clone was recorded many times. This chain connects TRBV7-2 to TRBJ2-7; 9 nucleotides align to TRBD1. This CDR3 comprises 14 residues. The germline CDR1 and CDR2 sequences are SGHTA and FQGNSA. Germline trimming cut 3 bases from V and 2 bases from J; bases unmatched to any gene: 2. As DNA, the CDR3 is TGTGCCAGCAGCTTCGGACAGGGGCCCTACGAGCAGTACTTC. The encoded protein is CASSFGQGPYEQYF.

CDR3 residues: CATSDLGGAENEQFF. In DNA, the CDR3 is TGTGCCACCAGTGACCTCGGAGGGGCTGAGAATGAGCAGTTCTTC. The chain joins TRBV24-1 to TRBJ2-1; D is possibly TRBD2 (6 bases). Looked up from germline, CDR1 is KGHDR and CDR2 is SFDVKD. This CDR3 contains 15 residues. Trimming took 4 bases from V and 7 from J, leaving 16 bases between them.

The genes are TRBV12-3 or TRBV12-4 and TRBJ1-2; 7 bases align to TRBD1. V was pared by 5 bases and J by 4 bases, with 16 bases of the junction left unmatched. The CDR3 consists of 17 residues. In DNA, the CDR3 is TGTGCCAGCAGTGAAGCAAACGGGACAGATTACGGCTATGGCTACACCTTC. Translation gives CASSEANGTDYGYGYTF.

This clone was found many times. The rearrangement joins TRBV4-1 to TRBJ2-2; TRBD2 matches 8 bases. CDR1 is MGHRA, CDR2 YSYEKL, per germline. This CDR3 is 15 amino acids long. V lost 1 base, J lost 6 bases, and 4 bases stayed unmatched. CDR3 DNA: TGCGCCAGCAGCCAAGTTGGCGGGAGGCCCGGGGAGCTGTTTTTT. It codes for CASSQVGGRPGELFF.

This clone was observed a few times. J is TRBJ1-5 and V is TRBV6-2 or TRBV6-3, with D perhaps TRBD1 (6 bases). The germline V gene has CDR1 MNHEY and CDR2 SVGEGT. Trimming cost V 3 bases and J 0 bases, with 12 bases left between them. This CDR3 is built from 16 residues. CDR3 protein: CASSYQQGYSNQPQHF. CDR3 in DNA: TGTGCCAGCAGTTATCAACAGGGATATAGCAATCAGCCCCAGCATTTT.

By frequency in the sample, this clone is medium-sized. The V and J genes are TRBV12-3 or TRBV12-4 and TRBJ2-1; 10 bases line up with TRBD1. The CDR3 extends over 15 amino acids. The J segment lost 5 bases and the V segment lost 1 base, leaving 2 bases of the junction unmatched. The DNA for the CDR3 is TGTGCCAGCAGTTTAGGACAGGGGGCAAACAATGAGCAGTTCTTC. This codes for CASSLGQGANNEQFF.

This clone was picked up many times. This chain connects TRBV7-2 to TRBJ2-5, with a weak D call TRBD2 (7 bases). Germline V gene sequence: CDR1 SGHTA, CDR2 FQGNSA. The CDR3 has 14 amino acids. V was clipped by 1 base and J by 7 bases, with 13 bases between them. The CDR3 sequence is CASSLGTGRVTQYF. The CDR3 DNA reads TGTGCCAGCAGCTTAGGCACAGGGAGGGTGACCCAGTACTTC.

A few counts support this clone. The rearrangement links TRBV6-2 or TRBV6-3 to TRBJ2-3; a weak D match, TRBD2 (5 bases). The V and J ends lost 7 bases and 1 base respectively, with 12 bases between them. The CDR3 loop spans 14 amino acids. Germline V gene lookup returns CDR1 MNHEY and CDR2 SVGEGT. The CDR3 region has the DNA TGTGCCAGCAAATCTAGGCGGGGCACAGATACGCAGTATTTT. Amino acids: CASKSRRGTDTQYF.